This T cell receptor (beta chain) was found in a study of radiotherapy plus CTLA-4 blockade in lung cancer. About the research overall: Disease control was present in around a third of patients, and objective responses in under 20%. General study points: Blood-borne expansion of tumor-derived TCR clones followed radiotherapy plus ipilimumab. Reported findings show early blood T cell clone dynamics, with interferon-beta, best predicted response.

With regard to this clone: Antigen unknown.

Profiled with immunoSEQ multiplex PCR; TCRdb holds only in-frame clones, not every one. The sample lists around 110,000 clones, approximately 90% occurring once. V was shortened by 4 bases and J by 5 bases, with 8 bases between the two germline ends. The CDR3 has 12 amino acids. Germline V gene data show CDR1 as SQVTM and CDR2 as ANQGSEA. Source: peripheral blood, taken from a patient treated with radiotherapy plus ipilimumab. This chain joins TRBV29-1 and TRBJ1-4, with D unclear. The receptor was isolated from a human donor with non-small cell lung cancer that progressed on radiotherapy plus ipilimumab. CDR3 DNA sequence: TGCAGCGTTGGGCTACAAAATGAAAAACTGTTTTTT. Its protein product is CSVGLQNEKLFF.